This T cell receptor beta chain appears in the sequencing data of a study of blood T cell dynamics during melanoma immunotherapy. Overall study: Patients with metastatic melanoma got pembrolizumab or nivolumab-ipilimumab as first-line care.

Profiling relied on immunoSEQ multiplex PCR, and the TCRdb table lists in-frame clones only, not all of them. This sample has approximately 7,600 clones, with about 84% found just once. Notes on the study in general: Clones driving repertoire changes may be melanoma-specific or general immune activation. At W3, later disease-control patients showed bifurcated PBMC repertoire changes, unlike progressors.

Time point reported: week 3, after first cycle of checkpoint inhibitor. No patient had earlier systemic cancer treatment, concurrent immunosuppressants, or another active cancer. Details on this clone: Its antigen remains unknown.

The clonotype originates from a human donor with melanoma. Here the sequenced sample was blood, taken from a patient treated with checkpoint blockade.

The CDR3 protein is CASSLPPSGQGLSSYEQYF. The CDR3 DNA sequence: TGCGCCAGCAGCTTGCCGCCATCTGGACAGGGGCTAAGCTCCTACGAGCAGTACTTC. The V gene is TRBV5-1, the J gene TRBJ2-7, with 9 bases identical to TRBD1. This CDR3 region has 19 residues. Trimming cost V 1 base and J 0 bases; bases outside gene matches: 14. Germline loops: CDR1 SGHRS, CDR2 YFSETQ.